This T cell receptor (beta chain) was identified in a study of T-cell memory formation after mild COVID-19. The CDR3 loop spans 17 amino acids. V lost 0 bases, J lost 10 bases, and 16 bases stayed unmatched. Germline lookup yields CDR1 LGHNA and CDR2 YNFKEQ. Broader study findings: Shrinking CD4+ clones resided mostly in CM and EM, and CD8+ ones in EMRA. Among clones contracting day 15 to 85, CD4/CD8 was balanced, whereas later expanders leaned CD4+.

This clonotype was counted only a few times. Its antigen is unidentified. From the 5' RACE reads, TCRdb called clonotypes with MiXCR, one entry per CDR3 protein. The sample records almost 350,000 distinct CDR3 sequences, 20% to 25% being singletons. The sequence derives from a man aged 18 to 29 who had mild COVID-19 (a few samples of this study predate the infection). Cell type and time point are not known. The sample consisted of PBMCs or a T cell subset sorted from them (not recorded which). V gene TRBV4-2 combines with J gene TRBJ1-1; the match to TRBD1 covers 8 bases. The CDR3 nucleotides are TGTGCCAGCAGCCAAGAGAGAATGGGACAGGATTTGTCTCTAGCTTTCTTT. This sequence encodes CASSQERMGQDLSLAFF.